One T cell receptor beta chain is described in this entry. Its specificity is not known. The CDR3 extends over 14 amino acids. Looked up from germline, CDR1 is SGHTA and CDR2 is FQGNSA. V was clipped by 4 bases and J by 5 bases, with 12 bases between them. These data come from a study of T-cell reconstitution after alpha-beta-depleted transplantation in children. As it was prepared, the TCRbeta library received unique molecular identifiers. Via MiXCR, TCRdb re-called the PCR reads, giving one row per CDR3 protein. This table has about 900,000 distinct CDR3 sequences, about 30% appearing once. Points from the study as a whole: After transplant, at about two months, alpha-beta T cells were reportedly derived from several hundred expanded graft clones. Surviving recipient T cells and thymic progenitors produced the high day-60 TCRbeta diversity seen in some patients. Counts and diversity of T cells one year after transplant came mostly from newly produced T cells.

The sample was PBMCs, mostly from graft donor cells, taken 360 days after TCRalphabeta/CD19-depleted stem cell transplant. The chain joins TRBV7-2 to TRBJ2-1; D is uncertain. This clonotype was obtained from a boy under two years old who had a stem cell transplant for SCID, so the T cells may come from the graft donor. The CDR3 reads CASSSRGSNNEQFF. Written as DNA, the CDR3 is TGTGCCAGCAGCTCCCGCGGTTCTAACAATGAGCAGTTCTTC.